A single sample gave rise to the 16 T cell receptor beta chains below, sequenced in a study of regulatory T cells in long-lasting Graves disease. Arm-PCR of CDR3 regions and iRepertoire HTBI primers were the basis on which TCR beta libraries were built. TCRdb reprocessed the multiplex PCR reads with MiXCR, giving one entry per CDR3 protein. The table lists hundreds of thousands of distinct CDR3 sequences, approximately 15% of them singletons, with 30% in the top ten. Time point: newly diagnosed GD, antithyroid drugs for less than 3 months. PBMC RNA was the source of the TCR library. These data are also associated with another study on T cells in Graves' hyperthyroidism and ophthalmopathy.

The material was peripheral blood mononuclear cells (PBMCs), obtained at new diagnosis, from a patient treated with antithyroid drugs. These receptor sequences come from a man aged 35-49 years with Graves disease.

The chain joins TRBV7-9 to TRBJ1-1, with 7 bases matching TRBD1. The germline CDR1 and CDR2 sequences are SEHNR and FQNEAQ (reference sequence). The V and J ends lost 1 base and 1 base, in that order; junction bases with no gene match: 3. The CDR3 consists of 15 residues. This CDR3 is CASSLGRTGNTEAFF. The CDR3 DNA reads as TGTGCCAGCAGCTTAGGTCGGACAGGGAACACTGAAGCTTTCTTT. Using reference TRBV7-9 and TRBJ1-1 for the parts outside the CDR3, the full variable domain is DTGVSQNPRHKITKRGQNVTFRCDPISEHNRLYWYRQTLGQGPEFLTYFQNEAQLEKSRLLSDRFSAERPKGSFSTLEIQRTEQGDSAMYLCASSLGRTGNTEAFFGQGTRLTVV.

This clonotype has just a few counts. This chain joins TRBV28 and TRBJ2-3; tentatively, D is TRBD2 (6 bases). The better agreement between TRBJ2-5 and the DNA end casts doubt on the J call. This CDR3 contains 13 residues. Per germline, CDR1 MDHEN and CDR2 SYDVKM. CDR3 DNA: TGTGCCAGCAGTCCCCGACTAGGAGAGACCCAGTACTTC. This gives the protein CASSPRLGETQYF.

This clonotype was detected many times. This chain uses TRBV7-2 with TRBJ2-3; no clear D gene. The V gene lost 5 bases and the J gene lost 10 bases, with 16 bases spanning the gap. Per the germline V gene, CDR1 is SGHTA and CDR2 is FQGNSA. CDR3 length: 13 amino acids. CDR3 sequence: CASSPSTFSAQYF. The CDR3 DNA reads TGTGCCAGCAGCCCCAGCACCTTCTCAGCGCAGTATTTT.

This clonotype was counted at least ten times. The rearrangement joins TRBV29-1 to TRBJ1-5; D is possibly TRBD1 (5 bases). The V end lost 1 base, the J end lost 1 base, and 11 bases lay between the germline ends. Germline V gene sequence: CDR1 SQVTM, CDR2 ANQGSEA. This CDR3 has 15 amino acids. DNA of the CDR3: TGCAGCGTTGAAGGCAGGGAAGAGAGCAATCAGCCCCAGCATTTT. Its protein is CSVEGREESNQPQHF.

This clonotype was picked up many times. The chain is built from TRBV6-1 and TRBJ2-5, with D unresolved. Germline V gives CDR1 MNHNS, CDR2 SASEGT. Trimming took 7 bases from V and 2 from J, leaving 11 bases between them. The length of the CDR3 is 13 residues. In nucleotides, the CDR3 is TGTGCCAGCAACTCTAGGCAGCAAGAGACCCAGTACTTC. Translating gives CASNSRQQETQYF.

In its sample, this clonotype was seen many times. This chain uses TRBV5-1 with TRBJ1-5; D gene unclear. Trimming pared 1 base from V and 4 bases from J, leaving 6 bases between. The CDR3 covers 13 residues. Germline CDR1 is SGHRS and CDR2 is YFSETQ. DNA of the CDR3: TGCGCCAGCAGCTTGATCCCGAATCAGCCCCAGCATTTT. It translates to CASSLIPNQPQHF. Combining the CDR3 with reference TRBV5-1 and TRBJ1-5 gives the whole variable domain KAGVTQTPRYLIKTRGQQVTLSCSPISGHRSVSWYQQTPGQGLQFLFEYFSETQRNKGNFPGRFSGRQFSNSRSEMNVSTLELGDSALYLCASSLIPNQPQHFGDGTRLSIL.

Many counts were recorded for this clonotype. The V and J genes are TRBV5-1 and TRBJ1-5, with D unclear. Trimming left V 0 bases short and J 6 bases short, with 10 bases between. The CDR3 runs 14 residues. The germline V gene encodes CDR1 SGHRS and CDR2 YFSETQ. In DNA form, the CDR3 reads TGCGCCAGCAGCTTGGAGCGGGGTTCTCAGCCCCAGCATTTT. This codes for CASSLERGSQPQHF.

This clonotype came up many times. The chain employs TRBV18 and TRBJ2-5; 9 nucleotides line up with TRBD1. This CDR3 comprises 15 residues. Per the germline V gene, CDR1 is KGHSH and CDR2 is LQKENI. V dropped 6 bases and J dropped 1; count of bases not matched to a gene: 6. The CDR3 DNA sequence: TGTGCCAGCTCGACCGGGACAGGGCCCCAAGAGACCCAGTACTTC. Translated, it gives CASSTGTGPQETQYF.

This clonotype has a handful of counts. The genes are TRBV28 and TRBJ1-2; D perhaps matches TRBD1 (5 bases). The V and J ends lost 7 bases and 4 bases respectively, with 25 bases between them. Germline assignment: CDR1 MDHEN and CDR2 SYDVKM. The CDR3 is 17 residues long. This chain's CDR3 is CASTLTGNRFALYGYTF. The CDR3 bases are TGTGCCAGCACCTTAACGGGTAACAGGTTTGCCCTCTATGGCTACACCTTC.

V usage is TRBV28 and J usage is TRBJ2-7; TRBD1 aligns across 7 bases. Germline CDR1 reads MDHEN; CDR2 reads SYDVKM. This CDR3 has 14 residues. The J segment lost 2 bases and the V segment lost 5 bases, leaving 6 bases of the junction unmatched. This CDR3 is CASSGQAQPYEQYF. The CDR3 DNA is TGTGCCAGCAGTGGACAGGCACAACCCTACGAGCAGTACTTC.

In this sample, this clonotype turned up a few times. V usage is TRBV6-9 and J usage is TRBJ1-5; no definite D call. This CDR3 is built from 15 residues. Germline V gene sequence: CDR1 MNHGY, CDR2 SVAAGI. The ends were cut back, 4 bases at V and 1 base at J, with 11 bases in the middle. The CDR3 is CASSSRHSSNQPQHF. The CDR3 bases are TGTGCCAGCAGTTCCAGACACTCAAGCAATCAGCCCCAGCATTTT.

This clonotype was recorded many times. CDR3 sequence (DNA): TGTGCCAGCAGTTTAGCAGACCGGAACACTGAAGCTTTCTTT. Amino acid sequence: CASSLADRNTEAFF. The chain combines TRBV28 with TRBJ1-1, with D unclear. This CDR3 is 14 amino acids long. The V end lost 2 bases, the J end lost 1 base, and 8 bases lay between the germline ends. The germline V gene has CDR1 MDHEN and CDR2 SYDVKM.

In its sample, this clonotype was seen many times. The chain is built from TRBV28 and TRBJ2-7; 8 nucleotides match TRBD2. V lost 3 bases to trimming and J lost 5 bases; unmatched junction nucleotides: 6. The CDR3 sequence is 14 residues long. The germline CDR1 and CDR2 sequences are MDHEN and SYDVKM. CDR3 amino acids: CASSLGGGQDEQYF. In nucleotides, the CDR3 is TGTGCCAGCAGTTTGGGCGGGGGGCAGGACGAGCAGTACTTC.

The J gene is TRBJ2-1, the V gene TRBV6-5; D is unclear. Germline CDR1 is MNHEY and CDR2 is SVGAGI. This CDR3 is 15 amino acids long. V was pared by 0 bases and J by 7 bases, with 13 bases between. CDR3 amino acids: CASSYSMGRANEQFF. CDR3 sequence (DNA): TGTGCCAGCAGTTACTCGATGGGTAGGGCGAATGAGCAGTTCTTC.

This clonotype was seen many times. The CDR3 DNA reads as TGTGCCAGCAGTTTCAGGGCAGGGTCAACGGGTGGCTACACCTTC. Translating gives CASSFRAGSTGGYTF. The chain is built from TRBV28 and TRBJ1-2, with D perhaps matching TRBD1 (5 bases). Per germline, CDR1 MDHEN and CDR2 SYDVKM. The CDR3 spans 15 residues. V was trimmed by 3 bases and J by 7 bases, leaving 18 bases between them.

There are many counts of this clonotype. This rearrangement joins TRBV2 to TRBJ1-5; D possibly corresponds to TRBD1 (5 bases). The germline V gene has CDR1 SNHLY and CDR2 FYNNEI. The CDR3 covers 14 residues. Trimming took 3 bases from V and 1 from J, leaving 7 bases between them. CDR3 region: CASSDGDSNQPQHF. For the CDR3, the DNA is TGTGCCAGCAGTGATGGGGACAGCAATCAGCCCCAGCATTTT.